Following are 9 T cell receptor beta chains from one sample sequenced in a study of metastatic and nonmetastatic thyroid tumors. TCRdb recomputed clones from the PCR reads via MiXCR. The table records some 33,000 clones, approximately 16% of them present only once. None of the patients had undergone any treatment ahead of thyroid surgery. Sample: blood. The receptor source for this set is a male donor with papillary thyroid cancer or a benign thyroid nodule (not recorded which). Some clones in this sample may be carry-over from other donors' samples.

This clone was seen only a few times. The chain is built from TRBV6-2 or TRBV6-3 and TRBJ2-2; possible D gene TRBD2, 6 bases. The germline V gene has CDR1 MNHEY and CDR2 SVGEGT. CDR3 length: 14 amino acids. Trimming cost V 6 bases and J 6 bases, with 14 bases left between them. CDR3 nucleotide sequence: TGTGCCAGCAGGACGGGGGATTCGGCCGGGGAGCTGTTTTTT. Protein sequence: CASRTGDSAGELFF.

This clone has at least ten counts. A much larger clone sits a single nucleotide away, making a read error possible. The chain has TRBV6-1 and TRBJ2-7; 8 bases fit TRBD2. The CDR3 consists of 15 residues. Germline CDR1 MNHNS, CDR2 SASEGT. The CDR3 DNA reads as TGTGCCAGCCCCGGGTCAACTAGCGGATCCTACGGGCAGTACTTC. Encoded protein: CASPGSTSGSYGQYF.

This clone was recorded at least ten times. The V gene is TRBV6-1, the J gene TRBJ2-7, with 12 positions matching TRBD1. With V trimmed by 6 bases and J by 4 bases, 1 base remained unmatched. CDR3 length: 13 amino acids. Germline CDR1 reads MNHNS; CDR2 reads SASEGT. DNA for the CDR3: TGTGCCAGCAGGGGACAGGGGGCTTACGAGCAGTACTTC. Translation: CASRGQGAYEQYF.

Only a few counts were recorded for this clone. The rearrangement joins TRBV6-1 to TRBJ2-1; weak D call: TRBD1 (5 bases). V was cut by 5 bases and J by 9 bases, with 20 bases left in between. This CDR3 comprises 15 residues. Germline CDR1 is MNHNS and CDR2 is SASEGT. CDR3 sequence reads: CASSPQTGADSEQFF. The DNA of the CDR3 is TGTGCCAGCAGTCCCCAGACTGGCGCAGACAGTGAGCAGTTCTTC.

This clone was observed at least ten times. The J gene is TRBJ2-1, the V gene TRBV5-1; D not certain. This CDR3 has 12 residues. V was trimmed by 0 bases and J by 9 bases, leaving 7 bases between them. Germline V gene lookup returns CDR1 SGHRS and CDR2 YFSETQ. The CDR3 DNA follows: TGCGCCAGCAGCTTGGCCCCAAGTGAGCAGTTCTTC. Translating it yields CASSLAPSEQFF. Full variable domain (outside the CDR3, taken from reference TRBV5-1 and TRBJ2-1): KAGVTQTPRYLIKTRGQQVTLSCSPISGHRSVSWYQQTPGQGLQFLFEYFSETQRNKGNFPGRFSGRQFSNSRSEMNVSTLELGDSALYLCASSLAPSEQFFGPGTRLTVL.

In this sample, this clone turned up many times. The chain has TRBV11-2 and TRBJ2-3, with 8 bases that match TRBD2. Per the germline V gene, CDR1 is SGHAT and CDR2 is FQNNGV. CDR3 length equals 15 residues. V dropped 4 bases and J dropped 3; count of bases not matched to a gene: 6. CDR3 sequence: CASSSRLARTDTQYF. CDR3 sequence (DNA): TGTGCCAGCAGCTCAAGACTAGCGCGGACAGATACGCAGTATTTT.

In its sample, this clone was seen many times. The rearrangement uses TRBV10-3 and TRBJ2-7, with 12 bases that match TRBD2. The ends lost 4 bases at V and 2 bases at J; junction bases unmatched: 9. This CDR3 spans 17 amino acids. CDR1 is ENHRY, CDR2 SYGVKD, per germline. CDR3 residues: CAISGGASGRETYEQYF. The CDR3 DNA sequence: TGTGCCATCAGTGGGGGGGCTAGCGGGAGGGAAACCTACGAGCAGTACTTC.

About this clone: The identical CDR3 is also encoded by other nucleotide sequences in the sample. This chain uses TRBV10-3 with TRBJ2-2; 12 bases are a match to TRBD2. CDR3 length equals 19 residues. CDR1 and CDR2 (germline): ENHRY, SYGVKD. The V and J ends lost 8 bases and 4 bases, in that order; junction bases with no gene match: 17. The CDR3 DNA follows: TGTGCCATCTCGCGCACCTACGAACTAGCGGGAGGAGGCACCGGGGAGCTGTTTTTT. It encodes CAISRTYELAGGGTGELFF.

The chain recombines TRBV6-2 or TRBV6-3 with TRBJ2-7, with TRBD2 as a possible D gene (9 bases). The germline gives CDR1 MNHEY, CDR2 SVGEGT. V gave up 5 bases and J gave up 2 bases, with 22 bases separating them. This CDR3 has 17 amino acids. The CDR3 loop is CASSPGQVGLATYEQYF. The CDR3 DNA sequence: TGTGCCAGCAGTCCGGGACAGGTGGGACTAGCAACCTACGAGCAGTACTTC.